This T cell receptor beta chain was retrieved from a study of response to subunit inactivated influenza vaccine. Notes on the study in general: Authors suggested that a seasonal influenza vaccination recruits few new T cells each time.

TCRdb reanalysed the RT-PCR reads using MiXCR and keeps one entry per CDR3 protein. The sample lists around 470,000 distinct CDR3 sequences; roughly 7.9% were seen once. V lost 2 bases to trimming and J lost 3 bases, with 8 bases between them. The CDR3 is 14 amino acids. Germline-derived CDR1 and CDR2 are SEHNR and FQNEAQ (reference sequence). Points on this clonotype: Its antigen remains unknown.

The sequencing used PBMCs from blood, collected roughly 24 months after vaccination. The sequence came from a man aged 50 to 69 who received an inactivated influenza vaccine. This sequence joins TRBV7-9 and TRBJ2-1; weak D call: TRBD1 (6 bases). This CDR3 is CASSLKQGYNEQFF. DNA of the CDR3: TGTGCCAGCAGCTTAAAACAGGGCTACAATGAGCAGTTCTTC.